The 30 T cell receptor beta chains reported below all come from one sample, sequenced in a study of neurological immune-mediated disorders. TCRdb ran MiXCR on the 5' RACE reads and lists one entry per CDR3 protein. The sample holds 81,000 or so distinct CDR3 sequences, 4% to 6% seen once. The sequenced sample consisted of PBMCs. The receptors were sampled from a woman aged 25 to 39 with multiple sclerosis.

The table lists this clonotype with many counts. The CDR3 DNA reads TGCGCCAGCAGCCAACGGGAGGCATACAATGAGCAGTTCTTC. Amino acids: CASSQREAYNEQFF. This chain uses TRBV5-1 with TRBJ2-1, with 7 bases lining up with TRBD2. V was pared by 4 bases and J by 4 bases, with 5 bases of the junction left unmatched. The length of the CDR3 is 14 residues. The germline gives CDR1 SGHRS, CDR2 YFSETQ.

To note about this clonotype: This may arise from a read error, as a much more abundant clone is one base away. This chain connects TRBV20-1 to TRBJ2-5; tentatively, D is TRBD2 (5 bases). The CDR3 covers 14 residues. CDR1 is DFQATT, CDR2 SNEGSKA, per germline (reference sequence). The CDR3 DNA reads TGCAGTGCTAGAGGGGTACTAGGTCAAGAGAACCAGTACTTC. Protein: CSARGVLGQENQYF.

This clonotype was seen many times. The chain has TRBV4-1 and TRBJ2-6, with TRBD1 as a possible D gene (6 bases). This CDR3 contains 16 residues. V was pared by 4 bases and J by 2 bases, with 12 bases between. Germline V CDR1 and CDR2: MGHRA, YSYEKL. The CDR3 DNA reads TGCGCCAGCAGCCTAACAGGGTCTGCTGGGGCCAACGTCCTGACTTTC. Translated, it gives CASSLTGSAGANVLTF.

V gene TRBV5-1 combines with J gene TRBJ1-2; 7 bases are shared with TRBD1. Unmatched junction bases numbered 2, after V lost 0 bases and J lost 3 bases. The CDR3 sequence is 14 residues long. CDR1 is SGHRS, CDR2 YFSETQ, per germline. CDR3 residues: CASSLDGQDYGYTF. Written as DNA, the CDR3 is TGCGCCAGCAGCTTGGATGGACAGGACTATGGCTACACCTTC.

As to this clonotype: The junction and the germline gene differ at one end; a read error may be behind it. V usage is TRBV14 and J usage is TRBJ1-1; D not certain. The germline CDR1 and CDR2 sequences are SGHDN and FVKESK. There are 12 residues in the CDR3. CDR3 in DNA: TGTGACAGCAGCACCTTAAACACTGAAGCTTTCTTT. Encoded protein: CDSSTLNTEAFF.

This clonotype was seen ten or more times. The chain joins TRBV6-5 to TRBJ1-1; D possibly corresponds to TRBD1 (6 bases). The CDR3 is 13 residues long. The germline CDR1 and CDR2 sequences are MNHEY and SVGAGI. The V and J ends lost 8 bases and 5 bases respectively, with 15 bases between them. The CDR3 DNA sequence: TGTGCCAGCCTAGGGGGGGCGCGGACTGAAGCTTTCTTT. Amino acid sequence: CASLGGARTEAFF.

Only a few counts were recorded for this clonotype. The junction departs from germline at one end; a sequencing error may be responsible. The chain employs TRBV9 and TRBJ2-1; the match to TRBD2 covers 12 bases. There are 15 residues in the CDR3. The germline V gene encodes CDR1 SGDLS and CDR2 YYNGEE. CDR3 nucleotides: TGTGCCAGCAGCGCTCTAGCGGGGGGGGGGAATGAGCAGTCCTTC. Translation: CASSALAGGGNEQSF.

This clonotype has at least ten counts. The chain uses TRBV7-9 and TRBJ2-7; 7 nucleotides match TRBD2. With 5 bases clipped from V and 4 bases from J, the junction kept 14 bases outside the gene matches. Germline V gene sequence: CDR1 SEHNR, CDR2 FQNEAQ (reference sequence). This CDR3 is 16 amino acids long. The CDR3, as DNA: TGTGCCAGCAGCCCTGGCCGGGGGGTCCCCCCTTACGAGCAGTACTTC. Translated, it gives CASSPGRGVPPYEQYF.

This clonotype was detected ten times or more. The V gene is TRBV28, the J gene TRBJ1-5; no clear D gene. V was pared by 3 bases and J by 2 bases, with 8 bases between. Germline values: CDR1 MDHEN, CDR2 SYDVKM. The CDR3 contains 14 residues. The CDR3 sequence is CASSFQRGNQPQHF. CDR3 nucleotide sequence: TGTGCCAGCAGTTTCCAGCGGGGCAATCAGCCCCAGCATTTT.

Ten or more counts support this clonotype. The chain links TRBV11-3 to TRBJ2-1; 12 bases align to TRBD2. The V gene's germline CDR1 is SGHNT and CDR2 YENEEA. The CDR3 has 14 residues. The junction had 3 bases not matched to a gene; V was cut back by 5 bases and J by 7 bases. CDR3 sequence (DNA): TGTGCCAGCAGCCCGACTAGCGGGAGTAATGAGCAGTTCTTC. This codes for CASSPTSGSNEQFF. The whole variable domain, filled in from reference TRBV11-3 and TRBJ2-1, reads EAGVVQSPRYKIIEKKQPVAFWCNPISGHNTLYWYLQNLGQGPELLIRYENEEAVDDSQLPKDRFSAERLKGVDSTLKIQPAELGDSAVYLCASSPTSGSNEQFFGPGTRLTVL.

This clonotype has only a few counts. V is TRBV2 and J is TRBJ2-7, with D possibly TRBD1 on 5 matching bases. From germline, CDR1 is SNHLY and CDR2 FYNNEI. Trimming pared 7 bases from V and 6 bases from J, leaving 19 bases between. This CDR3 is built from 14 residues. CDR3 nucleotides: TGTGCCAGCAATAGTCGCGCACAGGCCTTCGAGCAGTACTTC. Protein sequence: CASNSRAQAFEQYF.

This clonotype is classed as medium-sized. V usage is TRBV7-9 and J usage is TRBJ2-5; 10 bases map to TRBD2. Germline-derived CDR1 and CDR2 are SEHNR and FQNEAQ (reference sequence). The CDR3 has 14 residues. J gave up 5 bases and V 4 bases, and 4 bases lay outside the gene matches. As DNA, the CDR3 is TGTGCCAGCAGCTCTCAGACTAGCGGGGAGACCCAGTACTTC. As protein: CASSSQTSGETQYF. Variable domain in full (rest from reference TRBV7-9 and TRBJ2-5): DTGVSQNPRHKITKRGQNVTFRCDPISEHNRLYWYRQTLGQGPEFLTYFQNEAQLEKSRLLSDRFSAERPKGSFSTLEIQRTEQGDSAMYLCASSSQTSGETQYFGPGTRLLVL.

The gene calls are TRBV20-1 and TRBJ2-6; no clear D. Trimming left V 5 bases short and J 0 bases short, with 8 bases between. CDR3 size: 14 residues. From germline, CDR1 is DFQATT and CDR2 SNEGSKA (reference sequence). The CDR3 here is CSAYESSGANVLTF. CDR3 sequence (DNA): TGCAGTGCTTACGAGAGCTCTGGGGCCAACGTCCTGACTTTC.

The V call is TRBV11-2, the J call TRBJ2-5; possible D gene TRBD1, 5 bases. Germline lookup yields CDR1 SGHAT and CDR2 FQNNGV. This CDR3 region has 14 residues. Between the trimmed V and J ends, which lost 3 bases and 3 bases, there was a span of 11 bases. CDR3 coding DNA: TGTGCCAGCAGCTTCGGTTCGACAGAAGAGACCCAGTACTTC. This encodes CASSFGSTEETQYF.

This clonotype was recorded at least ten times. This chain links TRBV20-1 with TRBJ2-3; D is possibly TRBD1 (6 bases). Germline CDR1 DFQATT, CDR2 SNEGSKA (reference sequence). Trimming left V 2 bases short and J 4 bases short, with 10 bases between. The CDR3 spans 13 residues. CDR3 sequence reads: CSARRDTSDTQYF. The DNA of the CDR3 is TGCAGTGCTAGACGGGACACCTCAGATACGCAGTATTTT.

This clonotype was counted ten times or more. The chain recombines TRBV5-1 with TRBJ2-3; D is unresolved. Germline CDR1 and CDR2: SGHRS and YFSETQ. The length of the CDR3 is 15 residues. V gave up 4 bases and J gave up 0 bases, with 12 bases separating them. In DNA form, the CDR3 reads TGCGCCAGCAGCCGTATTAGTCCTAGCACAGATACGCAGTATTTT. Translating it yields CASSRISPSTDTQYF. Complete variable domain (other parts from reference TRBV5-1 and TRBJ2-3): KAGVTQTPRYLIKTRGQQVTLSCSPISGHRSVSWYQQTPGQGLQFLFEYFSETQRNKGNFPGRFSGRQFSNSRSEMNVSTLELGDSALYLCASSRISPSTDTQYFGPGTRLTVL.

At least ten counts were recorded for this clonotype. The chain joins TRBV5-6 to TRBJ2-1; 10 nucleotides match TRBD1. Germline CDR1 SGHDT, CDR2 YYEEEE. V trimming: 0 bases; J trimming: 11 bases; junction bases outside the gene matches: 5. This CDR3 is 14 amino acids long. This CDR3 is CASSLVGTGVKQFF. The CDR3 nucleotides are TGTGCCAGCAGCTTGGTGGGGACAGGGGTTAAGCAGTTCTTC. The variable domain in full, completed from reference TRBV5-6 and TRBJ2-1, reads DAGVTQSPTHLIKTRGQQVTLRCSPKSGHDTVSWYQQALGQGPQFIFQYYEEEERQRGNFPDRFSGHQFPNYSSELNVNALLLGDSALYLCASSLVGTGVKQFFGPGTRLTVL.

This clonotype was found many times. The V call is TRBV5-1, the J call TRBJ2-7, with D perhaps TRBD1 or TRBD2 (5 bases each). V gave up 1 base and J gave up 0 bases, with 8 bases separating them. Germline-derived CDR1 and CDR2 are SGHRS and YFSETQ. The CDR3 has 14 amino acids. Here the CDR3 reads CASSLKGPSYEQYF. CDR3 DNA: TGCGCCAGCAGCTTGAAGGGACCCTCCTACGAGCAGTACTTC.

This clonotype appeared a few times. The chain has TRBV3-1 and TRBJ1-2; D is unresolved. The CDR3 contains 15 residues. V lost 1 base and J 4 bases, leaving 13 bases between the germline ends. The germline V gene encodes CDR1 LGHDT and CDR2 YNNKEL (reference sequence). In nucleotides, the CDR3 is TGTGCCAGCAGCCAAGGATCCAGGCTGGTCTATGGCTACACCTTC. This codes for CASSQGSRLVYGYTF.

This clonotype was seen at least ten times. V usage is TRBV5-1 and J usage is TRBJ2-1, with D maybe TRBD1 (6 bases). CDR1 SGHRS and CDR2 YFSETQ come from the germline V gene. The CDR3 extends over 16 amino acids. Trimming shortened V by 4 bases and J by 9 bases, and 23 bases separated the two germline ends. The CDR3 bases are TGCGCCAGCAGCAGAGGGCAGGGGCCCTGGGGGAGTGAGCAGTTCTTC. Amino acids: CASSRGQGPWGSEQFF.

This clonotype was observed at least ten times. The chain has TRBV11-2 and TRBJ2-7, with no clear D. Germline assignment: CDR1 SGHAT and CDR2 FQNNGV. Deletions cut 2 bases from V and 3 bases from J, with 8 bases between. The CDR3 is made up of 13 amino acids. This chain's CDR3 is CASSLHVNYEQYF. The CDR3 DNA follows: TGTGCCAGCAGCTTACATGTAAACTACGAGCAGTACTTC. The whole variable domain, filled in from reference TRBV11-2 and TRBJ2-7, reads EAGVAQSPRYKIIEKRQSVAFWCNPISGHATLYWYQQILGQGPKLLIQFQNNGVVDDSQLPKDRFSAERLKGVDSTLKIQPAKLEDSAVYLCASSLHVNYEQYFGPGTRLTVT.

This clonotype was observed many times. The CDR3 region is CASSWGLAGEIYEQYF. The CDR3 DNA reads TGCGCCAGCAGCTGGGGACTAGCGGGAGAAATCTACGAGCAGTACTTC. The V and J genes are TRBV5-1 and TRBJ2-7, with 14 bases that match TRBD2. With 3 bases clipped from V and 3 bases from J, the junction kept 5 bases outside the gene matches. The CDR3 runs 16 residues. From germline, CDR1 is SGHRS and CDR2 YFSETQ. The full variable domain, its missing parts supplied by reference TRBV5-1 and TRBJ2-7, is KAGVTQTPRYLIKTRGQQVTLSCSPISGHRSVSWYQQTPGQGLQFLFEYFSETQRNKGNFPGRFSGRQFSNSRSEMNVSTLELGDSALYLCASSWGLAGEIYEQYFGPGTRLTVT.

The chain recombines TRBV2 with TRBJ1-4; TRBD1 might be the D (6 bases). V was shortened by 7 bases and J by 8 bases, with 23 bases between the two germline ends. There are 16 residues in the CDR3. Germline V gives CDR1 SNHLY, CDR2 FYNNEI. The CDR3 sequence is CASTGQSPVTSEKLFF. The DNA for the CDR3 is TGTGCCAGCACCGGACAGAGCCCAGTAACTAGCGAAAAACTGTTTTTT.

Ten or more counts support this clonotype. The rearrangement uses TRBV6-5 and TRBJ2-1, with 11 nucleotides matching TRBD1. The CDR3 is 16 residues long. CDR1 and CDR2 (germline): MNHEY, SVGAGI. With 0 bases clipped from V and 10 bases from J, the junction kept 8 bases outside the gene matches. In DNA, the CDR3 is TGTGCCAGCAGTTACTCTAGACAGGGACAGGGGGGGGAGCAGTTCTTC. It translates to CASSYSRQGQGGEQFF.

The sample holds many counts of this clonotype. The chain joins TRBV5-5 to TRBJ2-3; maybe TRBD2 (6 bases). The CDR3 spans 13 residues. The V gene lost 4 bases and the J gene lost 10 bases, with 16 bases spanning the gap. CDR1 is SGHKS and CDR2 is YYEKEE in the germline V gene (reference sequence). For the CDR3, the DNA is TGTGCCAGCAGCCCGCCCTCAGGGACTCCGCAGTATTTT. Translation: CASSPPSGTPQYF. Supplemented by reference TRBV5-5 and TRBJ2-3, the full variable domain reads DAGVTQSPTHLIKTRGQQVTLRCSPISGHKSVSWYQQVLGQGPQFIFQYYEKEERGRGNFPDRFSARQFPNYSSELNVNALLLGDSALYLCASSPPSGTPQYFGPGTRLTVL.

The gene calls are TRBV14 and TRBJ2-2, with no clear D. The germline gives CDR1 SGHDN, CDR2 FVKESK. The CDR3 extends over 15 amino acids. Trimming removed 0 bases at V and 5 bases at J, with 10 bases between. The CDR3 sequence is CASSQDGWGTGELFF. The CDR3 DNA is TGTGCCAGCAGCCAAGATGGGTGGGGAACCGGGGAGCTGTTTTTT.

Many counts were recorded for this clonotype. The DNA for the CDR3 is TGCAGTGCGAGGACAGGCCACGAGCAGTACTTC. This codes for CSARTGHEQYF. The genes are TRBV20-1 and TRBJ2-7, with 7 bases lining up with TRBD1. V was clipped by 6 bases and J by 5 bases; unmatched bases: 4. This CDR3 has 11 residues. In germline, CDR1 is DFQATT, CDR2 SNEGSKA (reference sequence).

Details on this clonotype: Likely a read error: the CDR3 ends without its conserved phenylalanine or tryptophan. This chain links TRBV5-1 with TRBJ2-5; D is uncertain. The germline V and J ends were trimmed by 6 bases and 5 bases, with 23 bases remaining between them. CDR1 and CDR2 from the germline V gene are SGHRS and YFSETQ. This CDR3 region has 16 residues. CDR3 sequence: CASTLDTPLIGETQYL. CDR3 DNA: TGCGCCAGCACCCTTGACACTCCCTTAATTGGGGAGACCCAGTACTTA.

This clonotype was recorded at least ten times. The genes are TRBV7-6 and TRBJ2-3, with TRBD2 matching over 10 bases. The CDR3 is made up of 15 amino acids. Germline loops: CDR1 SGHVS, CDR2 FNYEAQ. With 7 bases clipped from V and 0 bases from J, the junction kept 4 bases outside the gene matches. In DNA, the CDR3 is TGTGCCAGCACCCTGGGACTAGCGAGCACAGATACGCAGTATTTT. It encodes CASTLGLASTDTQYF.

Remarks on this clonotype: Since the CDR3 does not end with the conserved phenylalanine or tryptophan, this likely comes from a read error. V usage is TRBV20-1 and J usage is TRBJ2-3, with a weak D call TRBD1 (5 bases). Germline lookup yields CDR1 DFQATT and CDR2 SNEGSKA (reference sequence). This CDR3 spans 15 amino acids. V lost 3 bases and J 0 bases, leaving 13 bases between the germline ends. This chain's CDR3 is CSASSGARSTDTQYN. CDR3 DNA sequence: TGCAGTGCTAGTAGTGGGGCCAGAAGCACAGATACGCAGTATAAT.